This passage covers 12 T cell receptor beta chains from one sample sequenced in a study of blood T cell repertoires in COVID-19 (TCRdb year 2020). Libraries were built with the immunoSEQ multiplex PCR assay. TCRdb's version of the immuneACCESS table is confined to in-frame rearrangements and falls short of the full clone set. An unresolved V gene accounts for under half of the shortfall where checked; the remainder is of unknown origin. Within this sample are 100,000 to 120,000 clones, with roughly 85% of them counted one time only. The ten largest make up about 3.6% of the sample. Sequences were obtained from peripheral blood. Receptors were obtained from a man in his forties or fifties with acute or convalescent COVID-19.

The V call is TRBV11-2, the J call TRBJ2-1, with 8 bases matching TRBD1. There are 17 residues in the CDR3. Germline assignment: CDR1 SGHAT and CDR2 FQNNGV. V lost 3 bases, J lost 3 bases, and 10 bases stayed unmatched. The CDR3 nucleotides read TGTGCCAGCAGCTTGACCCCCGGGACAGGCTACTACAATGAGCAGTTCTTC. Amino acid sequence: CASSLTPGTGYYNEQFF.

The chain links TRBV27 to TRBJ2-3; 7 nucleotides line up with TRBD2. The CDR3 is 15 amino acids. J was trimmed by 2 bases and V by 7 bases; bases with no gene match: 9. Germline CDR1 and CDR2: MNHEY and SMNVEV (reference sequence). The CDR3 DNA reads as TGTGCCAGCAAGCCCGGGACTACTATCACAGATACGCAGTATTTT. Protein product: CASKPGTTITDTQYF.

The chain is built from TRBV29-1 and TRBJ2-7, with a weak D call TRBD1 (6 bases). The germline CDR1 and CDR2 sequences are SQVTM and ANQGSEA. This CDR3 has 12 residues. The CDR3 spells CTAQDSYYEQYF. CDR3 nucleotide sequence: TGCACCGCCCAGGACAGCTACTACGAGCAGTACTTC.

This clone has just one count. The genes are TRBV24-1 and TRBJ2-5; D may be TRBD2 (6 bases). Germline-derived CDR1 and CDR2 are KGHDR and SFDVKD. V was shortened by 10 bases and J by 4 bases, with 15 bases between the two germline ends. The CDR3 spans 13 residues. DNA for the CDR3: TGTGCCACTGGGGGATTTAGCGGAGAGACCCAGTACTTC. Residues: CATGGFSGETQYF.

The chain employs TRBV24-1 and TRBJ2-1, with 7 positions matching TRBD1. Germline CDR1 is KGHDR and CDR2 is SFDVKD. The CDR3 consists of 14 residues. V lost 9 bases and J lost 3; bases outside the gene matches: 7. The CDR3 DNA follows: TGTGCCACCCAAAGGGACAGCTTCTACAATGAGCAGTTCTTC. It specifies CATQRDSFYNEQFF.

The chain's CDR3 is CASRAPQGSPLHF. The CDR3 DNA is TGTGCCAGTAGAGCCCCGCAGGGTTCACCCCTCCACTTT. J is TRBJ1-6 and V is TRBV19; tentatively, D is TRBD1 (5 bases). Deletions cut 6 bases from V and 9 bases from J, with 12 bases between. CDR3 length: 13 residues. CDR1 is LNHDA and CDR2 is SQIVND in the germline V gene (reference sequence).

This chain uses TRBV6-1 with TRBJ2-3, with D perhaps TRBD2 (5 bases). The germline gives CDR1 MNHNS, CDR2 SASEGT. This CDR3 spans 13 amino acids. Trimming left V 1 base short and J 10 bases short, with 12 bases between. The CDR3 reads CASSEESRRAQYF. CDR3 nucleotide sequence: TGTGCCAGCAGTGAAGAGTCGAGGCGGGCGCAGTATTTT.

The chain has TRBV12-5 and TRBJ1-1; TRBD1 might be the D (6 bases). This CDR3 contains 15 residues. Germline CDR1 is LGHNT and CDR2 is FRNRAP. V gave up 1 base and J gave up 1 base, with 10 bases separating them. CDR3 amino acids: CASGLAQGTNTEAFF. The CDR3 region has the DNA TGTGCTAGTGGTTTGGCTCAGGGGACGAACACTGAAGCTTTCTTT. Full variable domain (missing parts from reference TRBV12-5 and TRBJ1-1): DARVTQTPRHKVTEMGQEVTMRCQPILGHNTVFWYRQTMMQGLELLAYFRNRAPLDDSGMPKDRFSAEMPDATLATLKIQPSEPRDSAVYFCASGLAQGTNTEAFFGQGTRLTVV.

This chain links TRBV5-1 with TRBJ2-1; D possibly corresponds to TRBD2 (6 bases). Germline CDR1 is SGHRS and CDR2 is YFSETQ. Between the trimmed V and J ends, which lost 1 base and 5 bases, there was a span of 13 bases. This CDR3 contains 15 residues. The CDR3 here is CASSLSGELNNEQFF. CDR3 nucleotide sequence: TGCGCCAGCAGCTTGTCGGGGGAACTTAACAATGAGCAGTTCTTC. The whole variable domain, remainder taken from reference TRBV5-1 and TRBJ2-1, is KAGVTQTPRYLIKTRGQQVTLSCSPISGHRSVSWYQQTPGQGLQFLFEYFSETQRNKGNFPGRFSGRQFSNSRSEMNVSTLELGDSALYLCASSLSGELNNEQFFGPGTRLTVL.

J is TRBJ2-2 and V is TRBV7-3; 11 bases are a match to TRBD2. V trimming: 5 bases; J trimming: 1 base; junction bases outside the gene matches: 15. The CDR3 runs to 20 residues. The germline V gene encodes CDR1 SGHTA and CDR2 FQGTGA. In DNA, the CDR3 is TGTGCCAGCAGCCGGGCCCCTAGCGGGGGGTTCCGGAGGAACACCGGGGAGCTGTTTTTT. It specifies CASSRAPSGGFRRNTGELFF.

This rearrangement joins TRBV7-2 to TRBJ2-7, with 8 bases identical to TRBD1. CDR1 is SGHTA and CDR2 is FQGNSA in the germline V gene. The trim removed 7 bases at V and 0 bases at J, leaving 8 bases unmatched. This CDR3 comprises 15 residues. CDR3 in DNA: TGTGCCAGCACCTCGTCGACAGGGGCCTCCTACGAGCAGTACTTC. Its translation is CASTSSTGASYEQYF.

This chain uses TRBV7-9 with TRBJ1-4; 7 positions agree with TRBD1. The CDR3 has 14 residues. Per the germline V gene, CDR1 is SEHNR and CDR2 is FQNEAQ (reference sequence). The junction had 7 bases not matched to a gene; V was cut back by 5 bases and J by 7 bases. The CDR3 spells CASSPPGGVEKLFF. CDR3 nucleotides: TGTGCCAGCAGCCCCCCAGGGGGAGTTGAAAAACTGTTTTTT.